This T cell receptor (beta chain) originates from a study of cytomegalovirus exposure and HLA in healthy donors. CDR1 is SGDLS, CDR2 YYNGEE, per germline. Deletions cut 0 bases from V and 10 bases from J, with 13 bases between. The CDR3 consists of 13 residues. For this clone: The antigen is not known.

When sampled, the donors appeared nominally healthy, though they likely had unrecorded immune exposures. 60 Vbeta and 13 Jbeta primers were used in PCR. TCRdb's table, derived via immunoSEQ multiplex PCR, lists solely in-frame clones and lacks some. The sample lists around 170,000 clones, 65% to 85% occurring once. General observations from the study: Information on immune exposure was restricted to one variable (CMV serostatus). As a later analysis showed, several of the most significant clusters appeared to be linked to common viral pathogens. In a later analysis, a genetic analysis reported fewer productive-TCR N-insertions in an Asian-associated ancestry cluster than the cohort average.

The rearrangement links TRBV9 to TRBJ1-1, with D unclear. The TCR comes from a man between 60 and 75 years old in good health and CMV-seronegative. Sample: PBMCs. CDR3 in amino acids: CASSVGGSSGAFF. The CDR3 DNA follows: TGTGCCAGCAGCGTAGGAGGGTCGAGTGGAGCTTTCTTT.